The 7 T cell receptor beta chains below come from one sample, sequenced in a study of T cell responses to AZD1222 COVID-19 vaccine. The repertoire was sequenced with immunoSEQ multiplex PCR; TCRdb's copy has only in-frame clones and lacks some. The table lists fewer than 250,000 clones, just over 90% of them singletons. This sample comprised peripheral blood, obtained on day 0 of MenACWY control vaccination. The source of these receptors is an adult in good health.

With respect to this clone: This specimen includes other DNA sequences encoding the same CDR3. This rearrangement joins TRBV3-1 (or the pseudogene TRBV3-2) to TRBJ1-6; D is unclear. Trimming took 1 base from V and 13 from J, leaving 5 bases between them. The CDR3 length is 11 residues. Germline V gene sequence: CDR1 LGHDT, CDR2 YNNKEL (reference sequence). CDR3 bases: TGTGCCAGCAGCCAAGGAGGGCCCCTCCACTTT. It is translated as CASSQGGPLHF.

The chain links TRBV30 to TRBJ1-2; D is unclear. Trimming shortened V by 1 base and J by 8 bases, and 11 bases separated the two germline ends. CDR3 size: 12 residues. Germline V gives CDR1 GTSNPN, CDR2 SVGIG (reference sequence). This chain's CDR3 is CAWSGSRWGYTF. Written as DNA, the CDR3 is TGTGCCTGGAGTGGCAGTCGGTGGGGCTACACCTTC. Combining the CDR3 with reference TRBV30 and TRBJ1-2 gives the whole variable domain SQTIHQWPATLVQPVGSPLSLECTVEGTSNPNLYWYRQAAGRGLQLLFYSVGIGQISSEVPQNLSASRPQDRQFILSSKKLLLSDSGFYLCAWSGSRWGYTFGSGTRLTVV.

The chain is built from TRBV11-1 and TRBJ1-1, with a weak D call TRBD1 (6 bases). Trimming pared 1 base from V and 0 bases from J, leaving 9 bases between. The CDR3 covers 15 residues. Germline loops: CDR1 SGHAT, CDR2 FQDESV (reference sequence). CDR3 coding DNA: TGTGCCAGCAGCTTAGAGGGGGGAGTGAACACTGAAGCTTTCTTT. It translates to CASSLEGGVNTEAFF.

CDR3 protein: CASSFAGQGYSPLHF. In DNA, the CDR3 is TGTGCCAGCAGTTTCGCGGGACAGGGCTATTCACCCCTCCACTTT. The J gene is TRBJ1-6, the V gene TRBV6-5; TRBD1 agrees at 9 bases. The CDR3 length is 15 residues. V shed 4 bases and J 8 bases; nucleotides not matched to a gene: 6. Germline loops: CDR1 MNHEY, CDR2 SVGAGI.

This chain links TRBV7-9 with TRBJ2-4; D perhaps matches TRBD2 (6 bases). The germline V and J ends were trimmed by 5 bases and 6 bases, with 29 bases remaining between them. From germline, CDR1 is SEHNR and CDR2 FQNEAQ (reference sequence). This CDR3 region has 19 residues. The CDR3 DNA follows: TGTGCCAGCAGCCGCGCCTCTGGCGGGGACCCTACAAGGGGAAACATTCAGTACTTC. Its protein is CASSRASGGDPTRGNIQYF.

The chain recombines TRBV2 with TRBJ1-2; the match to TRBD1 covers 8 bases. Germline V gene lookup returns CDR1 SNHLY and CDR2 FYNNEI. V trimming: 7 bases; J trimming: 6 bases; junction bases outside the gene matches: 4. The CDR3 sequence is 12 residues long. The CDR3 protein is CASTTGANGYTF. The CDR3, as DNA: TGTGCCAGCACGACAGGGGCAAATGGCTACACCTTC.

The chain has TRBV4-3 and TRBJ2-6; 8 nucleotides line up with TRBD1. This CDR3 contains 15 residues. Germline CDR1 is LGHNA and CDR2 is YSLEER. After removal of 3 bases from V and 3 bases from J, the junction contained 1 base not matched to a gene. The CDR3 is CASSQDRVGANVLTF. The CDR3 coding sequence is TGCGCCAGCAGCCAGGACAGGGTTGGGGCCAACGTCCTGACTTTC.